The following is a T cell receptor (beta chain) sequence with its context. TCRdb reprocessed the 5' RACE reads via MiXCR and lists one record per CDR3 protein. The table shows around 550,000 distinct CDR3 sequences, with around 21% occurring only once. The record originates from a study of T cells after yellow fever vaccination. Looked up from germline, CDR1 is SGHTA and CDR2 is FQGNSA. V was cut by 1 base and J by 2 bases, with 9 bases left in between. The CDR3 loop spans 15 amino acids. The source material was PBMCs, sampled 15 days after the yellow fever booster vaccination. This sequence joins TRBV7-2 and TRBJ2-1, with a tentative D call TRBD2 (5 bases). This clonotype was obtained from a man in his thirties or forties who received the YFV17D yellow fever vaccine. CDR3 in amino acids: CASSLEIGAYNEQFF. The CDR3 DNA reads as TGTGCCAGCAGCTTAGAGATCGGGGCCTACAATGAGCAGTTCTTC.